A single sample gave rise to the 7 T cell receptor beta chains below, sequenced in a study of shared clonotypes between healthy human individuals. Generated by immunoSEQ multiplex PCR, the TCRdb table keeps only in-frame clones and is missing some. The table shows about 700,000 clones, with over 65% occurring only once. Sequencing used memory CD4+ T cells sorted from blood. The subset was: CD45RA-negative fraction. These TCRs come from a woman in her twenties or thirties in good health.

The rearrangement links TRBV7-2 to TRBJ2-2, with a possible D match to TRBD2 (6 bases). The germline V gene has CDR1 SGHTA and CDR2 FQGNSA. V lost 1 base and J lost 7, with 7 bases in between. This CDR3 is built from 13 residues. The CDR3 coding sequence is TGTGCCAGCAGCTTAGTGACTAGCGGGGAGCTGTTTTTT. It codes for CASSLVTSGELFF.

CDR3 region: CASSKSSGQETQYF. The CDR3 DNA sequence: TGTGCCAGCAGCAAATCTAGCGGTCAAGAGACCCAGTACTTC. The rearrangement joins TRBV21-1 to TRBJ2-5; the table's D call, TRBD2, has no DNA check behind it. TRBV21-1 is annotated as a pseudogene. This CDR3 has 14 residues.

This CDR3 reads CASSRAVGAAEKLFF. DNA of the CDR3: TGCGCCAGCAGCCGAGCGGTGGGAGCGGCTGAAAAACTGTTTTTT. The V call is TRBV4-1, the J call TRBJ1-4; D is uncertain. CDR1 is MGHRA, CDR2 YSYEKL, per germline. V lost 4 bases, J lost 7 bases, and 16 bases lay in between. The CDR3 covers 15 residues.

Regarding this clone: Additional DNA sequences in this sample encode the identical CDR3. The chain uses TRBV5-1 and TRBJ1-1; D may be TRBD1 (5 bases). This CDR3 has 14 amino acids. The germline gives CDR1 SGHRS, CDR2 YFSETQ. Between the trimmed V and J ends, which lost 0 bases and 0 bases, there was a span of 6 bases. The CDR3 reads CASSLGTLNTEAFF. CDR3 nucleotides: TGCGCCAGCAGCTTGGGGACATTGAACACTGAAGCTTTCTTT.

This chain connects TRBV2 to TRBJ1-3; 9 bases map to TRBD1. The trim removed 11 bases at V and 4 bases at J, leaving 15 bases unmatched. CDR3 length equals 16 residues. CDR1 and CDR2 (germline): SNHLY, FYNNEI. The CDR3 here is CAAPNTGQGGGNTIYF. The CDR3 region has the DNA TGTGCCGCACCCAACACGGGACAGGGCGGCGGAAACACCATATATTTT.

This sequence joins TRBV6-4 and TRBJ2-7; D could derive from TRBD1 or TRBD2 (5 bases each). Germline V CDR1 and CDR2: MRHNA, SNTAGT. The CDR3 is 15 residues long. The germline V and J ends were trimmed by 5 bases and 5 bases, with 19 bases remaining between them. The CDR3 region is CASSRGADEGHEQYF. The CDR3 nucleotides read TGTGCCAGCAGTCGAGGGGCAGATGAAGGGCACGAGCAGTACTTC.

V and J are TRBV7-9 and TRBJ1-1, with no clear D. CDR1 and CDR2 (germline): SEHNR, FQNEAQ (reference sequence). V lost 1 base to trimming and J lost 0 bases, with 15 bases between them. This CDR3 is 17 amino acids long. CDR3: CASSLVLGGAMNTEAFF. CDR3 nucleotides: TGTGCCAGCAGCTTAGTTCTGGGAGGAGCTATGAACACTGAAGCTTTCTTT.